These 31 T cell receptor beta chains were sequenced from one sample in a study of T cell responses to AZD1222 COVID-19 vaccine (dated by TCRdb to about 2021). Explained via the paper, the time point label denotes: about 28 days (+/-7) after the second vaccine dose. Receptor libraries were prepared by the immunoSEQ multiplex PCR assay. TCRdb carries this immuneACCESS record with in-frame sequences only. Its versions omit some clonotypes, under half of them owing to an unresolved V gene in the studies checked, with the rest unexplained. The sample data list 160,000 or so clones, and roughly 90% of these were observed just once. About 1.4% of the sample rests with the top ten. The sample here was peripheral blood, taken 28 days after the second AZD1222 dose. Source of these receptors: an adult who received the AZD1222 COVID-19 vaccine.

The V gene is TRBV18, the J gene TRBJ2-3, with 9 bases lining up with TRBD1. V dropped 6 bases and J dropped 2; count of bases not matched to a gene: 9. The germline V gene encodes CDR1 KGHSH and CDR2 LQKENI. The CDR3 is 16 residues long. The DNA of the CDR3 is TGTGCCAGCTCCCCGAGGGGACAGGGACCCACAGATACGCAGTATTTT. Translation: CASSPRGQGPTDTQYF.

This clone was counted a few times. The V gene is TRBV4-1, the J gene TRBJ1-6; D is unresolved. Germline loops: CDR1 MGHRA, CDR2 YSYEKL. With 1 base removed from V and 10 bases from J, the gap between germline ends came to 5 bases. This CDR3 is 12 amino acids long. The CDR3 DNA is TGCGCCAGCAGCCAAGTAGGATCACCCCTCCACTTT. This codes for CASSQVGSPLHF.

This chain joins TRBV9 and TRBJ2-7, with no clear D. This CDR3 is 14 amino acids long. Germline CDR1 and CDR2: SGDLS and YYNGEE. The V end was cut by 4 bases, the J end by 2 bases, with 13 bases between. The DNA for the CDR3 is TGTGCCAGCAGCCCCCGAGATACCGCCTACGAGCAGTACTTC. It yields the protein CASSPRDTAYEQYF.

This chain links TRBV6-5 with TRBJ2-7; D tentatively fits TRBD1 or TRBD2 (5 bases each). Germline-derived CDR1 and CDR2 are MNHEY and SVGAGI. CDR3 size: 14 residues. V was trimmed by 2 bases and J by 3 bases, leaving 11 bases between them. CDR3 coding DNA: TGTGCCAGCAGTTACCGGGACCCCATCTACGAGCAGTACTTC. This codes for CASSYRDPIYEQYF.

The rearrangement uses TRBV24-1 and TRBJ1-5; 7 bases match TRBD1. After removal of 3 bases from V and 9 bases from J, the junction contained 4 bases not matched to a gene. CDR1 is KGHDR, CDR2 SFDVKD, per germline. CDR3 length: 13 residues. The CDR3 nucleotides read TGTGCCACCAGTGATCTTCGACAGGGGCCCCAGCATTTT. Amino acid sequence: CATSDLRQGPQHF.

V and J are TRBV10-3 and TRBJ1-5; no reliable D call. Germline CDR1 ENHRY, CDR2 SYGVKD. The CDR3 spans 12 residues. V was clipped by 9 bases and J by 3 bases, with 9 bases between them. CDR3 nucleotides: TGTGCCATTGCCAGCCACAATCAGCCCCAGCATTTT. This encodes CAIASHNQPQHF.

This rearrangement joins TRBV6-6 to TRBJ1-1; D gene ambiguous. Germline CDR1 is MNHNY and CDR2 is SVGAGI (reference sequence). Trimming removed 6 bases at V and 5 bases at J, with 10 bases between. The CDR3 extends over 12 amino acids. The CDR3 is CASSLWETEAFF. The DNA for the CDR3 is TGTGCCAGCAGCCTCTGGGAAACTGAAGCTTTCTTT.

The chain recombines TRBV24-1 with TRBJ2-5; 7 bases align to TRBD1. The V segment lost 6 bases and the J segment 4 bases; nucleotides outside the gene matches: 7. This CDR3 is built from 14 residues. Germline values: CDR1 KGHDR, CDR2 SFDVKD. CDR3 protein: CATSSSGTVETQYF. The CDR3 nucleotides read TGTGCCACCAGTTCGTCCGGGACAGTAGAGACCCAGTACTTC.

This clone was recorded a few times. The V call is TRBV14, the J call TRBJ2-1; no reliable D call. Trimming took off 1 base at V and 6 bases at J, with 7 bases between the two ends. From germline, CDR1 is SGHDN and CDR2 FVKESK. This CDR3 contains 13 residues. In nucleotides, the CDR3 is TGTGCCAGCAGCCAAGGACGCTTCAATGAGCAGTTCTTC. Residues: CASSQGRFNEQFF.

The chain employs TRBV12-3 or TRBV12-4 and TRBJ1-3; 9 bases map to TRBD1. Trimming at V came to 6 bases and at J to 7 bases, leaving 1 base not matched to a gene. CDR3 size: 12 residues. In DNA, the CDR3 is TGTGCCAGCAGGGGGACAGGGAACACCATATATTTT. Its translation: CASRGTGNTIYF.

The chain recombines TRBV7-9 with TRBJ1-4; 7 positions match TRBD1. The V gene's germline CDR1 is SEHNR and CDR2 FQNEAQ (reference sequence). V lost 0 bases and J lost 8; bases outside the gene matches: 12. The CDR3 extends over 17 amino acids. The CDR3 spells CASSLAPGSGGREKLFF. DNA of the CDR3: TGTGCCAGCAGCTTAGCCCCAGGTTCAGGGGGAAGGGAAAAACTGTTTTTT.

This clone appeared a single time. The chain combines TRBV2 with TRBJ2-7, with D perhaps matching TRBD1 (6 bases). The CDR3 sequence is 14 residues long. V lost 6 bases and J 0 bases, leaving 12 bases between the germline ends. Germline V gene sequence: CDR1 SNHLY, CDR2 FYNNEI. The CDR3 sequence: CASRGDTFSYEQYF. For the CDR3, the DNA is TGTGCCAGCAGGGGGGACACCTTCTCCTACGAGCAGTACTTC.

The chain couples TRBV15 to TRBJ1-2; 8 bases map to TRBD1. Germline trimming cut 7 bases from V and 2 bases from J; bases unmatched to any gene: 18. The CDR3 spans 18 residues. Germline V gene sequence: CDR1 LNHNV, CDR2 YYDKDF (reference sequence). The CDR3 sequence is CATTSLPARGPLNYGYTF. CDR3 nucleotides: TGTGCCACCACCTCTCTACCGGCCAGGGGGCCCCTAAACTATGGCTACACCTTC.

The chain joins TRBV7-9 to TRBJ2-1; 12 nucleotides agree with TRBD2. Germline V gene data show CDR1 as SEHNR and CDR2 as FQNEAQ (reference sequence). Losses at the gene ends were 2 bases for V and 4 bases for J; bases not matched to a gene: 3. This CDR3 region has 16 residues. The CDR3 region is CASSLLLAGGYNEQFF. The CDR3 region has the DNA TGTGCCAGCAGCTTACTACTAGCGGGGGGTTACAATGAGCAGTTCTTC.

The rearrangement joins TRBV9 to TRBJ2-1; 10 bases line up with TRBD2. The CDR3 totals 14 residues. Germline V gene sequence: CDR1 SGDLS, CDR2 YYNGEE. J gave up 7 bases and V 6 bases, and 7 bases lay outside the gene matches. This chain's CDR3 is CASTQREGSNEQFF. As DNA, the CDR3 is TGTGCCAGCACCCAGCGGGAGGGCAGTAATGAGCAGTTCTTC. The full variable domain, in which reference TRBV9 and TRBJ2-1 provide the parts outside the CDR3, is DSGVTQTPKHLITATGQRVTLRCSPRSGDLSVYWYQQSLDQGLQFLIQYYNGEERAKGNILERFSAQQFPDLHSELNLSSLELGDSALYFCASTQREGSNEQFFGPGTRLTVL.

The gene calls are TRBV19 and TRBJ2-1; no firm D call. V gave up 4 bases and J gave up 4 bases, with 2 bases separating them. The CDR3 loop spans 11 amino acids. CDR1 and CDR2 from the germline V gene are LNHDA and SQIVND (reference sequence). CDR3 residues: CASSRYNEQFF. CDR3 bases: TGTGCCAGTAGTAGGTACAATGAGCAGTTCTTC.

The J gene is TRBJ1-2, the V gene TRBV18; D is uncertain. Between the trimmed V and J ends, which lost 4 bases and 4 bases, there was a span of 13 bases. Germline CDR1 and CDR2: KGHSH and LQKENI. This CDR3 contains 14 residues. Written as DNA, the CDR3 is TGTGCCAGCTCACTAGAGGTGGGGTCCTATGGCTACACCTTC. This encodes CASSLEVGSYGYTF.

The chain couples TRBV6-6 to TRBJ1-1; 10 bases align to TRBD1. The CDR3 runs to 15 residues. The trim removed 0 bases at V and 7 bases at J, leaving 5 bases unmatched. The germline V gene encodes CDR1 MNHNY and CDR2 SVGAGI (reference sequence). The CDR3: CASSYSGTGAFEAFF. CDR3 bases: TGTGCCAGCAGTTACTCGGGGACAGGGGCTTTTGAAGCTTTCTTT.

The V call is TRBV2, the J call TRBJ2-1; 8 nucleotides line up with TRBD2. This CDR3 spans 14 amino acids. CDR1 is SNHLY, CDR2 FYNNEI, per germline. The trim removed 10 bases at V and 9 bases at J, leaving 14 bases unmatched. The CDR3 protein is CATQQRGPAGEQFF. As DNA, the CDR3 is TGTGCCACTCAGCAGCGGGGGCCTGCCGGTGAGCAGTTCTTC.

The chain joins TRBV20-1 to TRBJ1-5, with D perhaps TRBD1 (5 bases). Trimming pared 3 bases from V and 3 bases from J, leaving 15 bases between. This CDR3 has 15 residues. Germline lookup yields CDR1 DFQATT and CDR2 SNEGSKA (reference sequence). The CDR3 spells CSASPDGGYNQPQHF. For the CDR3, the DNA is TGCAGTGCTAGTCCCGACGGGGGATACAATCAGCCCCAGCATTTT.

The chain joins TRBV28 to TRBJ2-7; possible D gene TRBD1, 6 bases. The V gene's germline CDR1 is MDHEN and CDR2 SYDVKM. The CDR3 sequence is 13 residues long. V was trimmed by 3 bases and J by 6 bases, leaving 12 bases between them. DNA of the CDR3: TGTGCCAGCAGTTTGGGACATGCCGTCGAGCAGTACTTC. Its protein is CASSLGHAVEQYF.

The rearrangement links TRBV27 to TRBJ1-2, with D possibly TRBD1 on 5 matching bases. This CDR3 has 13 amino acids. Germline loops: CDR1 MNHEY, CDR2 SMNVEV (reference sequence). V was shortened by 5 bases and J by 0 bases, with 7 bases between the two germline ends. Here the CDR3 reads CASSIQANYGYTF. The CDR3 DNA reads as TGTGCCAGCAGTATACAGGCTAACTATGGCTACACCTTC.

The chain links TRBV20-1 to TRBJ2-5; the D is unclear. The germline CDR1 and CDR2 sequences are DFQATT and SNEGSKA (reference sequence). The V end was cut by 4 bases, the J end by 5 bases, with 5 bases between. This CDR3 is built from 10 residues. The CDR3 sequence: CSATTETQYF. The CDR3 nucleotides read TGCAGTGCTACTACGGAGACCCAGTACTTC.

The rearrangement links TRBV7-7 to TRBJ2-5; TRBD1 might be the D (5 bases). With 4 bases removed from V and 4 bases from J, the gap between germline ends came to 16 bases. Germline V gene lookup returns CDR1 SSHAT and CDR2 FNYEAQ (reference sequence). CDR3 length: 15 amino acids. The CDR3 here is CASSSTLAGRETQYF. The CDR3 DNA sequence: TGTGCCAGCAGCTCCACTCTGGCAGGGCGAGAGACCCAGTACTTC.

This chain links TRBV20-1 with TRBJ1-6, with D hard to call. Trimming left V 3 bases short and J 0 bases short, with 9 bases between. Looked up from germline, CDR1 is DFQATT and CDR2 is SNEGSKA (reference sequence). CDR3 length equals 15 residues. The CDR3 spells CSASRGLSYNSPLHF. DNA of the CDR3: TGCAGTGCTAGTCGGGGTCTCTCCTATAATTCACCCCTCCACTTT.

The chain has TRBV4-1 and TRBJ1-3; D not certain. This CDR3 spans 16 amino acids. Germline values: CDR1 MGHRA, CDR2 YSYEKL. V lost 1 base and J lost 1, with 11 bases in between. CDR3 in DNA: TGCGCCAGCAGCCAAGCATCGCGGACGTCTGGAAACACCATATATTTT. Translating gives CASSQASRTSGNTIYF.

This clone was seen more than once but under ten times. J is TRBJ1-2 and V is TRBV5-4, with no clear D. V shed 4 bases and J shed 3 bases, with 1 base lying between them. CDR1 is SGHNT, CDR2 YYREEE, per germline (reference sequence). This CDR3 spans 10 amino acids. The CDR3 region is CASSDYGYTF. In DNA form, the CDR3 reads TGTGCCAGCAGCGACTATGGCTACACCTTC.

The chain employs TRBV6-4 and TRBJ2-3, with 8 bases lining up with TRBD2. V dropped 4 bases and J dropped 0; count of bases not matched to a gene: 0. Per the germline V gene, CDR1 is MRHNA and CDR2 is SNTAGT. The CDR3 is 14 residues long. This CDR3 is CASSASGSTDTQYF. CDR3 nucleotides: TGTGCCAGCAGTGCTAGCGGGAGCACAGATACGCAGTATTTT.

The chain recombines TRBV28 with TRBJ2-7; TRBD1 matches 9 bases. The trim removed 3 bases at V and 3 bases at J, leaving 18 bases unmatched. Germline loops: CDR1 MDHEN, CDR2 SYDVKM. This CDR3 contains 19 residues. The CDR3 DNA is TGTGCCAGCAGTTTGGGGGGACGGGGGACAGGGCGGTCCAACTACGAGCAGTACTTC. As protein: CASSLGGRGTGRSNYEQYF.

This chain uses TRBV7-6 with TRBJ2-1, with 13 nucleotides matching TRBD2. Germline lookup yields CDR1 SGHVS and CDR2 FNYEAQ. V was clipped by 5 bases and J by 10 bases; unmatched bases: 8. The CDR3 sequence is 15 residues long. The CDR3, as DNA: TGTGCCAGCAGCACAAGGACTAGCGGGGGTTACGAGCAGTTCTTC. Encoded protein: CASSTRTSGGYEQFF.

V and J are TRBV30 and TRBJ1-3; D not resolved. CDR3 length: 15 amino acids. Germline values: CDR1 GTSNPN, CDR2 SVGIG (reference sequence). The germline V and J ends were trimmed by 3 bases and 2 bases, with 14 bases remaining between them. The DNA of the CDR3 is TGTGCCTGGAGAGGTCAGCTAATAGCTGGAAACACCATATATTTT. This encodes CAWRGQLIAGNTIYF. Combining the CDR3 with reference TRBV30 and TRBJ1-3 gives the whole variable domain SQTIHQWPATLVQPVGSPLSLECTVEGTSNPNLYWYRQAAGRGLQLLFYSVGIGQISSEVPQNLSASRPQDRQFILSSKKLLLSDSGFYLCAWRGQLIAGNTIYFGEGSWLTVV.